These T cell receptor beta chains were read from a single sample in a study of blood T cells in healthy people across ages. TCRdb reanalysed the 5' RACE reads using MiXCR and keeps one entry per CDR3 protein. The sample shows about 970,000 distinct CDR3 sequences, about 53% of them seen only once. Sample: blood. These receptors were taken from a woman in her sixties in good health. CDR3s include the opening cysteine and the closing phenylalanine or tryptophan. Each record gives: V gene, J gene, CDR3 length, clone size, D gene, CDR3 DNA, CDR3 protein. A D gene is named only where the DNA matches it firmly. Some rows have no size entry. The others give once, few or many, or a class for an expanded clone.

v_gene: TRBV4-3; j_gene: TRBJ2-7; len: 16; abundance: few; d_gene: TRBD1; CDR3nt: TGCGCCAGCAGCCAAGTTCTTGGGACAGGGTCATACGAGCAGTACTTC; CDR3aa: CASSQVLGTGSYEQYF
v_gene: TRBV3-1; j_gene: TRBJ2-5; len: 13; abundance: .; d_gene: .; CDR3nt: TGTGCCAGCAGCCACGACACCCAAGAGACCCAGTACTTC; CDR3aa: CASSHDTQETQYF
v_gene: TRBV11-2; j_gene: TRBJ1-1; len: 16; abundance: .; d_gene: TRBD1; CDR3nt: TGTGCCAGCAGCTTTGCAGGGGGCGGACGTGGCACTGAAGCTTTCTTT; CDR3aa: CASSFAGGGRGTEAFF
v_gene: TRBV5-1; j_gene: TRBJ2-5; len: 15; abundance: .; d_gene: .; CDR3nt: TGCGCCAGCAGTTTTGGACAAAAGTACCAAGAGACCCAGTACTTC; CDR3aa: CASSFGQKYQETQYF
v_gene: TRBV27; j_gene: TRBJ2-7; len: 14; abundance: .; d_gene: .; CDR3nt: TGTGCCAGCAGACCATTATTGACGGGCTACGAGCAGTACTTC; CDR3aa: CASRPLLTGYEQYF
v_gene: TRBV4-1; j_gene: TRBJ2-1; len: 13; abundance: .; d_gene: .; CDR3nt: TGCGCCAGCAGCTCGTACGGGCTAAATGAGCAGTTCTTC; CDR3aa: CASSSYGLNEQFF
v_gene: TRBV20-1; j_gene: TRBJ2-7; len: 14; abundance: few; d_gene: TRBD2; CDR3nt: TGCAGTGCTATGGGGACTAGCGGGAGTTACGAGCAGTACTTC; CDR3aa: CSAMGTSGSYEQYF
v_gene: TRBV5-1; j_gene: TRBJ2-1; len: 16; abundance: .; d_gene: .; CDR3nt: TGCGCCAGCAGCTTGGCTCTCGGATTAAGCGCCAATGAGCAGTTCTTC; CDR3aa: CASSLALGLSANEQFF
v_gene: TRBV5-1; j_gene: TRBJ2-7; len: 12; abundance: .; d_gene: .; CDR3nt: TGCGCCAGCAGCCATGACAGTGACGAGCAGTACTTC; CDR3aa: CASSHDSDEQYF
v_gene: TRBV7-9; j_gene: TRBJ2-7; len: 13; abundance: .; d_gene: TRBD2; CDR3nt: TGTGCCAGCAGCGACATGGAGCGGGAGGAGCAGTACTTC; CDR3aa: CASSDMEREEQYF
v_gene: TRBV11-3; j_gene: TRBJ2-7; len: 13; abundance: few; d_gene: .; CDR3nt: TGTGCCAGCAGCGCACGGGGTAGGAATGAGCAGTACTTC; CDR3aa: CASSARGRNEQYF
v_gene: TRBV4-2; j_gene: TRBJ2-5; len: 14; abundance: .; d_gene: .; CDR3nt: TGTGCCAGCAGCCAAGAGATATACCAAGAGACCCAGTGCTTC; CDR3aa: CASSQEIYQETQCF
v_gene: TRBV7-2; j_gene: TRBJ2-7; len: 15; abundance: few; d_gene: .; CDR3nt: TGTGCCAGCAGGAGGGTCTCGGGAGAGATCCACGAGCAGTACTTC; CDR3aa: CASRRVSGEIHEQYF
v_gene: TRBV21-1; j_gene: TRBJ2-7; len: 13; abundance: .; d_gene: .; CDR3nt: TGTGCCAGCAGCAATTGGCAGGAGGACGAGCAGTACTTC; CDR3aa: CASSNWQEDEQYF
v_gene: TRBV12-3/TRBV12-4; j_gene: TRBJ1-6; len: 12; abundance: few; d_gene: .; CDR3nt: TGTGCCAGCAGAGGGAGAAATTCACCCCTCCACTTT; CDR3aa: CASRGRNSPLHF
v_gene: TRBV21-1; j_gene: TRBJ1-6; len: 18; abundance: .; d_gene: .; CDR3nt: TGTGCCAGCAGCAAAAACCCAGGGGGCCGCTTGTTTAATTCACCCCTCCACTTT; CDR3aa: CASSKNPGGRLFNSPLHF
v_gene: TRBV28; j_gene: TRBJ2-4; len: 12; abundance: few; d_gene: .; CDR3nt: TGTGCCAGCACTTCTCGGAAAAACATTCAGTACTTC; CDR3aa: CASTSRKNIQYF
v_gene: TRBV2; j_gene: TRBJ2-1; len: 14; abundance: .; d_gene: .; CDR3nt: TGTGCCAGCAACGGGAACTCCTCGCCCAATGAGCAGTTCTTC; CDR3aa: CASNGNSSPNEQFF
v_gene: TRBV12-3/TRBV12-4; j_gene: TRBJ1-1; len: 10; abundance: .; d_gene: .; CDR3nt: TGTGCCAGCACCCCTATTGGAGCTTTCTTT; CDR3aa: CASTPIGAFF
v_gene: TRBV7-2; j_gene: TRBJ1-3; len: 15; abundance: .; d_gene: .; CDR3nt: TGTGCCAGCACCCCCTTGGGGAGAAAGCAAAACACCATATATTTT; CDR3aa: CASTPLGRKQNTIYF
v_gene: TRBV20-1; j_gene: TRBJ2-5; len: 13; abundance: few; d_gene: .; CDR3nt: TGCAGTGCTAGGGGGGGACCTCAAGAGACCCAGTACTTC; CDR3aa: CSARGGPQETQYF
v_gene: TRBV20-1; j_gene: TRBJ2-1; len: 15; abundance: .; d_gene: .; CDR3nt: TGCAGTGGGGAGACCGGGTCTGGGCGGGACAATGAGCAGTTCTTC; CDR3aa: CSGETGSGRDNEQFF
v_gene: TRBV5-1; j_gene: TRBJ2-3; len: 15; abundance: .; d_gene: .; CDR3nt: TGCGCCAGCAGCTTGGAGGAGTCTAGCACAGATACGCAGTATTTT; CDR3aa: CASSLEESSTDTQYF
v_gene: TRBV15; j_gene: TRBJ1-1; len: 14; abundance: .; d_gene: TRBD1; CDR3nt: TGTGCCACCAGCGGCTACAGGGGTGGCACTGAAGCTTTCTTT; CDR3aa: CATSGYRGGTEAFF
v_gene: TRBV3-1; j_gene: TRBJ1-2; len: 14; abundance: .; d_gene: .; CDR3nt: TGTGCCAGCAGCCAAGCGGACGGGAGCTATGGCTACACCTTC; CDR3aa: CASSQADGSYGYTF
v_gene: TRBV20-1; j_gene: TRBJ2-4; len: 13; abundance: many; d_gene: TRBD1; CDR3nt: TGCAGTGCCACCGGACAGGGGGGTGGCATTCAGTACTTC; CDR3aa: CSATGQGGGIQYF
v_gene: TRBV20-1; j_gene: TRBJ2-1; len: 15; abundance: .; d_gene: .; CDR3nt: TGCAGTGCTACCCGACTTGTGTCGGGCGTCAGTGAGCAGTTCTTC; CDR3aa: CSATRLVSGVSEQFF
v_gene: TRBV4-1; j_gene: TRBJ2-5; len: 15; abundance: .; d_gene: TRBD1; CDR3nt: TGCGCCAGCAGCCAAGTAGACAGGGGGCGAGAGACCCAGTACTTC; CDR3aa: CASSQVDRGRETQYF
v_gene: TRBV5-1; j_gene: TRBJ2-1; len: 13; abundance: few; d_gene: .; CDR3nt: TGCGCCAGCAGCTTGAAAAGCGACAATGAGCAGTTCTTC; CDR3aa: CASSLKSDNEQFF
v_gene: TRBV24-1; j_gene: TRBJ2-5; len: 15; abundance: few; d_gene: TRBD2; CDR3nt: TGTGCCACCAGTGAGTCTAGCGGGAGGACAGAGACCCAGTACTTC; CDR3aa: CATSESSGRTETQYF